The next 13 T cell receptor beta chains were all read from a single sample in a study of technical replicates of blood from several donors. TCRdb's copy holds only in-frame clones and misses some; the assay was immunoSEQ multiplex PCR. Among tens of thousands of clones listed, 70% to 90% were seen once. Sequencing input: T cells isolated from PBMCs. These receptors were obtained from a human donor in good health.

The chain uses TRBV18 and TRBJ2-5; D ambiguous. The length of the CDR3 is 16 residues. The V and J ends lost 2 bases and 1 base respectively, with 14 bases between them. CDR1 and CDR2 from the germline V gene are KGHSH and LQKENI. In DNA, the CDR3 is TGTGCCAGCTCACCAATAATTAGACTGTCCCAAGAGACCCAGTACTTC. Residues: CASSPIIRLSQETQYF.

This clone occurred once. The rearrangement uses TRBV30 and TRBJ1-3; 7 nucleotides align to TRBD1. After removal of 4 bases from V and 8 bases from J, the junction contained 5 bases not matched to a gene. The germline V gene has CDR1 GTSNPN and CDR2 SVGIG (reference sequence). The CDR3 runs 12 residues. DNA of the CDR3: TGTGCCTGGAAGGGGGCAGGGGACACCATATATTTT. It encodes CAWKGAGDTIYF.

The chain carries TRBV5-1 and TRBJ2-3; D call uncertain. CDR1 and CDR2 from the germline V gene are SGHRS and YFSETQ. V shed 1 base and J shed 6 bases, with 12 bases lying between them. This CDR3 is built from 14 residues. The CDR3 is CASSLNPGPDTQYF. CDR3 sequence (DNA): TGCGCCAGCAGCTTGAATCCAGGTCCGGATACGCAGTATTTT.

The count of this clone is one. The genes are TRBV7-9 and TRBJ2-2, with D perhaps TRBD1 (6 bases). Trimming took 5 bases from V and 10 from J, leaving 20 bases between them. This CDR3 has 15 residues. Germline V gene lookup returns CDR1 SEHNR and CDR2 FQNEAQ (reference sequence). Written as DNA, the CDR3 is TGTGCCAGCAGCGCCATGACACAGGGTAGTATGGAGCTGTTTTTT. Protein product: CASSAMTQGSMELFF.

V and J are TRBV19 and TRBJ1-4, with D possibly being TRBD1 (5 bases). CDR1 is LNHDA and CDR2 is SQIVND in the germline V gene (reference sequence). Trimming removed 8 bases from V and 11 bases from J, with 24 bases in between. The CDR3 loop spans 15 amino acids. This CDR3 reads CASSDGTQARGKLFF. The CDR3 DNA sequence: TGTGCCAGTTCGGACGGGACGCAGGCCCGGGGGAAACTGTTTTTT.

The V and J genes are TRBV6-5 and TRBJ2-5, with TRBD2 matching 9 bases. Germline-derived CDR1 and CDR2 are MNHEY and SVGAGI. The CDR3 loop spans 14 amino acids. V gave up 1 base and J gave up 3 bases; unmatched junction bases: 0. The CDR3 DNA follows: TGTGCCAGCAGTTACTTAGCGGGAGAAGAGACCCAGTACTTC. The encoded protein is CASSYLAGEETQYF.

V usage is TRBV28 and J usage is TRBJ2-7; TRBD1 matches 7 bases. CDR3 length equals 14 residues. From germline, CDR1 is MDHEN and CDR2 SYDVKM. With V trimmed by 5 bases and J by 3 bases, 7 bases remained unmatched. In DNA, the CDR3 is TGTGCCAGCAGTCCCGGGACAGTTTACTACGAGCAGTACTTC. This gives the protein CASSPGTVYYEQYF.

V and J are TRBV29-1 and TRBJ2-3; the match to TRBD1 covers 8 bases. The CDR3 totals 11 residues. The trim removed 8 bases at V and 6 bases at J, leaving 4 bases unmatched. Germline-derived CDR1 and CDR2 are SQVTM and ANQGSEA. The CDR3 DNA is TGCAGCTCTCACAGGGGGGATACGCAGTATTTT. It specifies CSSHRGDTQYF.

The chain carries TRBV19 and TRBJ2-1, with a tentative D call TRBD2 (6 bases). The CDR3 is 15 amino acids. The germline CDR1 and CDR2 sequences are LNHDA and SQIVND (reference sequence). Trimming pared 3 bases from V and 3 bases from J, leaving 12 bases between. The CDR3 is CASSITGGNYNEQFF. CDR3 bases: TGTGCCAGTAGTATTACCGGGGGTAACTACAATGAGCAGTTCTTC. Combining the CDR3 with reference TRBV19 and TRBJ2-1 gives the whole variable domain DGGITQSPKYLFRKEGQNVTLSCEQNLNHDAMYWYRQDPGQGLRLIYYSQIVNDFQKGDIAEGYSVSREKKESFPLTVTSAQKNPTAFYLCASSITGGNYNEQFFGPGTRLTVL.

The V call is TRBV4-1, the J call TRBJ2-1; the match to TRBD2 covers 11 bases. The V and J ends lost 0 bases and 6 bases, in that order; junction bases with no gene match: 7. The CDR3 length is 17 residues. Germline V gene data show CDR1 as MGHRA and CDR2 as YSYEKL. In DNA form, the CDR3 reads TGCGCCAGCAGCCAAGATATGGTCCTAGCGGGAGGCAATGAGCAGTTCTTC. Translation gives CASSQDMVLAGGNEQFF.

This chain links TRBV11-3 with TRBJ2-5, with no clear D. V gave up 1 base and J gave up 2 bases, with 11 bases separating them. CDR1 is SGHNT, CDR2 YENEEA, per germline. The CDR3 runs 15 residues. CDR3 coding DNA: TGTGCCAGCAGCTTAGCCAGGCTGTTACAAGAGACCCAGTACTTC. Protein: CASSLARLLQETQYF.

The sample holds one count of this clone. The chain uses TRBV10-1 and TRBJ2-1, with TRBD2 identical over 11 bases. The germline CDR1 and CDR2 sequences are WNHNN and SYGVQD (reference sequence). V was clipped by 5 bases and J by 9 bases; unmatched bases: 3. The CDR3 runs 13 residues. The CDR3: CASSTGTSGEQFF. CDR3 DNA sequence: TGCGCCAGCAGTACCGGGACTAGCGGTGAGCAGTTCTTC.

This chain joins TRBV19 and TRBJ1-5; maybe TRBD1 (5 bases). This CDR3 is built from 15 residues. Per the germline V gene, CDR1 is LNHDA and CDR2 is SQIVND (reference sequence). Trimming removed 5 bases from V and 2 bases from J, with 13 bases in between. This CDR3 is CASSPGTGGNQPQHF. The CDR3 DNA sequence: TGTGCCAGTAGTCCCGGGACTGGGGGCAATCAGCCCCAGCATTTT.